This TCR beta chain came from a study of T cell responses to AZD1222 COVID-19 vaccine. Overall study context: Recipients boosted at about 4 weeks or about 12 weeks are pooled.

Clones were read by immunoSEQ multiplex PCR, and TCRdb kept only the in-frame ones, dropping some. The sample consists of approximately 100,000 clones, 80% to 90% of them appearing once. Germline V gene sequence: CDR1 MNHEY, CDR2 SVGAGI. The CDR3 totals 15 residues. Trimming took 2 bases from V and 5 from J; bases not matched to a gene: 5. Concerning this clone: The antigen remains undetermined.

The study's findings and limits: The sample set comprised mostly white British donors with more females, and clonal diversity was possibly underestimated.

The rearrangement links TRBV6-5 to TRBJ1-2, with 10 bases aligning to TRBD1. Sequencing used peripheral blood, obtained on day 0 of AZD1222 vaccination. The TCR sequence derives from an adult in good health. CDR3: CASSYRGQGNYGYTF. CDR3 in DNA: TGTGCCAGCAGTTACAGGGGACAGGGGAATTATGGCTACACCTTC.